This T cell receptor beta chain originates from a study of blood T cell repertoires in COVID-19. About the research overall: In each case, the material was cDNA or gDNA derived from T cells, B-cell-depleted T cells, or PBMCs.

The CDR3 is 14 residues long. Trimming took 0 bases from V and 2 from J; bases not matched to a gene: 0. The germline V gene has CDR1 SGHVS and CDR2 FQNEAQ. Per the study methods: Estimation of nucleated cell counts relied on the amplification of reference gene primers. Some clones are missing from TCRdb's copy, which holds only in-frame ones; the method was immunoSEQ multiplex PCR. The DNA was the basis for D and trimming; V, J and clone size are from that table. The table lists approximately 350,000 clones, about 86% of them singletons. J is TRBJ2-5 and V is TRBV7-8; 7 nucleotides align to TRBD2. The sample was peripheral blood. The clonotype was recovered from a woman in her sixties or seventies with COVID-19, enrolled during active disease. This CDR3 is CASSLAGGQETQYF. Written as DNA, the CDR3 is TGTGCCAGCAGCTTAGCCGGGGGGCAAGAGACCCAGTACTTC. Full variable domain (rest looked up from reference TRBV7-8 and TRBJ2-5): GAGVSQSPRYKVAKRGQDVALRCDPISGHVSLFWYQQALGQGPEFLTYFQNEAQLDKSGLPSDRFFAERPEGSVSTLKIQRTQQEDSAVYLCASSLAGGQETQYFGPGTRLLVL.